The 23 T cell receptor beta chains reported below all come from one sample, sequenced in a study of T cells after somatic rescue of genetic block. Sequenced by immunoSEQ multiplex PCR; TCRdb stores in-frame clones only, minus some. The repertoire consists of approximately 70,000 clones, with roughly 93% occurring once and the leading ten covering 2.8%. Sequencing input: peripheral blood mononuclear cells (PBMCs). These receptors were taken from a man younger than 45.

This chain joins TRBV19 and TRBJ2-5; TRBD2 might be the D (5 bases). V lost 3 bases and J lost 5, with 10 bases in between. This CDR3 has 13 residues. Germline assignment: CDR1 LNHDA and CDR2 SQIVND (reference sequence). CDR3 sequence reads: CASSIGGSETQYF. The DNA for the CDR3 is TGTGCCAGTAGTATTGGAGGTAGCGAGACCCAGTACTTC.

The chain combines TRBV11-2 with TRBJ1-1; the D gene is possibly TRBD1 (5 bases). This CDR3 is built from 13 residues. Deletions cut 0 bases from V and 4 bases from J, with 6 bases between. Germline CDR1 SGHAT, CDR2 FQNNGV. Here the CDR3 DNA reads TGTGCCAGCAGCTTAGACAGGGTCACTGAAGCTTTCTTT. It is translated as CASSLDRVTEAFF.

The chain combines TRBV13 with TRBJ2-1; 9 bases are a match to TRBD2. V dropped 5 bases and J dropped 5; count of bases not matched to a gene: 7. There are 15 residues in the CDR3. Per germline, CDR1 PRHDT and CDR2 FYEKMQ (reference sequence). The CDR3 reads CASSPGGRAHNEQFF. For the CDR3, the DNA is TGTGCCAGCAGCCCAGGCGGGAGGGCCCACAATGAGCAGTTCTTC. Full variable domain (remainder filled in from reference TRBV13 and TRBJ2-1): AAGVIQSPRHLIKEKRETATLKCYPIPRHDTVYWYQQGPGQDPQFLISFYEKMQSDKGSIPDRFSAQQFSDYHSELNMSSLELGDSALYFCASSPGGRAHNEQFFGPGTRLTVL.

This sequence joins TRBV18 and TRBJ2-1; TRBD2 aligns across 14 bases. The germline CDR1 and CDR2 sequences are KGHSH and LQKENI. With V trimmed by 1 base and J by 1 base, 3 bases remained unmatched. The CDR3 is made up of 18 amino acids. The CDR3 protein is CASSPQGLAGGSYNEQFF. The CDR3 nucleotides are TGTGCCAGCTCACCACAAGGACTAGCGGGGGGTTCCTACAATGAGCAGTTCTTC.

The chain employs TRBV20-1 and TRBJ2-5; either TRBD1 or TRBD2 may fit D (5 bases each). V lost 5 bases and J lost 5, with 9 bases in between. Germline assignment: CDR1 DFQATT and CDR2 SNEGSKA (reference sequence). The CDR3 covers 11 residues. The CDR3 loop is CSAEGTETQYF. Written as DNA, the CDR3 is TGCAGTGCTGAAGGGACGGAGACCCAGTACTTC.

This sequence joins TRBV6-1 and TRBJ1-2; D remains ambiguous. Trimming took off 4 bases at V and 4 bases at J, with 7 bases between the two ends. This CDR3 spans 12 amino acids. Germline V gene lookup returns CDR1 MNHNS and CDR2 SASEGT. CDR3 nucleotides: TGTGCCAGCAGTGCAGACTTCTATGGCTACACCTTC. Translation: CASSADFYGYTF.

The genes are TRBV9 and TRBJ2-3; unclear D gene. Germline assignment: CDR1 SGDLS and CDR2 YYNGEE. The CDR3 spans 14 residues. V was cut by 3 bases and J by 1 base, with 9 bases left in between. Here the CDR3 reads CASSAGSGTDTQYF. CDR3 coding DNA: TGTGCCAGCAGCGCCGGCAGCGGCACAGATACGCAGTATTTT.

The chain joins TRBV2 to TRBJ2-1; D gene ambiguous. The V gene lost 2 bases and the J gene lost 5 bases, with 7 bases spanning the gap. Germline V gives CDR1 SNHLY, CDR2 FYNNEI. The CDR3 contains 13 residues. CDR3: CASSERPDNEQFF. The CDR3 region has the DNA TGTGCCAGCAGTGAAAGACCGGACAATGAGCAGTTCTTC.

The chain combines TRBV6-1 with TRBJ1-1; no definite D call. Deletions cut 2 bases from V and 12 bases from J, with 7 bases between. The V gene's germline CDR1 is MNHNS and CDR2 SASEGT. This CDR3 spans 10 amino acids. The CDR3 sequence: CASSEYVTFF. The CDR3 region has the DNA TGTGCCAGCAGTGAATACGTAACTTTCTTT.

In its sample, this clone was seen a few times. The V call is TRBV15, the J call TRBJ1-4, with D possibly matching TRBD1 (5 bases). The V gene lost 1 base and the J gene lost 7 bases, with 16 bases spanning the gap. The CDR3 runs 16 residues. CDR1 is LNHNV, CDR2 YYDKDF, per germline (reference sequence). CDR3 protein: CATSRVIEGRFEKLFF. The CDR3 region has the DNA TGTGCCACCAGCAGAGTGATTGAGGGACGGTTTGAAAAACTGTTTTTT.

V gene TRBV7-3 combines with J gene TRBJ2-1; 10 positions agree with TRBD1. The CDR3 contains 15 residues. Germline CDR1 reads SGHTA; CDR2 reads FQGTGA. The J segment lost 9 bases and the V segment lost 2 bases, leaving 7 bases of the junction unmatched. This chain's CDR3 is CASSLRTGGRGEQFF. The DNA for the CDR3 is TGTGCCAGCAGCTTACGGACAGGGGGTAGAGGTGAGCAGTTCTTC.

This clone was found a few times. The chain couples TRBV27 to TRBJ1-5; D unclear. Germline V gives CDR1 MNHEY, CDR2 SMNVEV (reference sequence). The CDR3 contains 15 residues. Deletions cut 2 bases from V and 4 bases from J, with 12 bases between. CDR3 sequence reads: CASSLSGNGNQPQHF. The CDR3 bases are TGTGCCAGCAGTTTAAGTGGGAACGGTAATCAGCCCCAGCATTTT.

The chain has TRBV10-1 and TRBJ2-1; TRBD2 matches at 8 bases. This CDR3 has 15 residues. Germline V gene sequence: CDR1 WNHNN, CDR2 SYGVQD (reference sequence). The trim removed 1 base at V and 4 bases at J, leaving 3 bases unmatched. Written as DNA, the CDR3 is TGCGCCAGCAGTGAGTTGGCTAGCGGGTACAATGAGCAGTTCTTC. Translating it yields CASSELASGYNEQFF.

As concerns this clone: A read error may produce the germline difference seen at one junction end. J is TRBJ1-1 and V is TRBV7-7, with D hard to call. Germline CDR1 and CDR2: SSHAT and FNYEAQ (reference sequence). The CDR3 is 9 residues long. The CDR3 DNA sequence: TGTGCTAGCAGCCCGGAAGCTTTCTTT. Translation gives CASSPEAFF. The whole variable domain, filled in from reference TRBV7-7 and TRBJ1-1, reads GAGVSQSPRYKVTKRGQDVTLRCDPISSHATLYWYQQALGQGPEFLTYFNYEAQPDKSGLPSDRFSAERPEGSISTLTIQRTEQRDSAMYRCASSPEAFFGQGTRLTVV.

The V and J genes are TRBV28 and TRBJ2-3; D uncertain. V gave up 3 bases and J gave up 2 bases, with 9 bases separating them. In germline, CDR1 is MDHEN, CDR2 SYDVKM. This CDR3 has 14 amino acids. This CDR3 reads CASSFRQATDTQYF. CDR3 DNA sequence: TGTGCCAGCAGTTTCCGCCAAGCCACAGATACGCAGTATTTT.

As regards this clone: This sample also contains other DNA sequences that code for the same CDR3. The J gene is TRBJ1-1, the V gene TRBV18; D not resolved. Germline V lookup: CDR1 KGHSH, CDR2 LQKENI. There are 13 residues in the CDR3. Trimming pared 3 bases from V and 2 bases from J, leaving 7 bases between. CDR3 in amino acids: CASSPGVNTEAFF. Written as DNA, the CDR3 is TGTGCCAGCTCACCCGGAGTAAACACTGAAGCTTTCTTT.

This chain links TRBV6-1 with TRBJ1-2, with no clear D. Trimming removed 4 bases at V and 4 bases at J, with 13 bases between. The germline gives CDR1 MNHNS, CDR2 SASEGT. The CDR3 runs 14 residues. CDR3 region: CASSGLGLVYGYTF. Here the CDR3 DNA reads TGTGCCAGCAGTGGGTTAGGACTAGTCTATGGCTACACCTTC.

This chain uses TRBV7-8 with TRBJ2-7; the D gene could be TRBD1 or TRBD2 (5 bases each). CDR3 size: 14 residues. V lost 4 bases and J 4 bases, leaving 14 bases between the germline ends. CDR1 is SGHVS and CDR2 is FQNEAQ in the germline V gene. Here the CDR3 DNA reads TGTGCCAGCAGCTCCTTAGGGACCACTTACGAGCAGTACTTC. This codes for CASSSLGTTYEQYF.

This chain connects TRBV4-3 to TRBJ2-7; unclear D gene. The V end lost 0 bases, the J end lost 3 bases, and 12 bases lay between the germline ends. This CDR3 comprises 15 residues. Germline CDR1 is LGHNA and CDR2 is YSLEER. In DNA form, the CDR3 reads TGCGCCAGCAGCCAAGATGACCTACGAATCTACGAGCAGTACTTC. Amino acids: CASSQDDLRIYEQYF.

The DNA for the CDR3 is TGTGCCAGTAGTAGGCTCGCCCTCGGGACAGGGAGAATGTACGAGCAGTACTTC. Its translation is CASSRLALGTGRMYEQYF. The chain uses TRBV19 and TRBJ2-7; 9 bases align to TRBD1. The V gene's germline CDR1 is LNHDA and CDR2 SQIVND (reference sequence). J lost 4 bases, V lost 4 bases, and 17 bases had no gene match. The CDR3 sequence is 18 residues long. The variable domain in full, completed from reference TRBV19 and TRBJ2-7, reads DGGITQSPKYLFRKEGQNVTLSCEQNLNHDAMYWYRQDPGQGLRLIYYSQIVNDFQKGDIAEGYSVSREKKESFPLTVTSAQKNPTAFYLCASSRLALGTGRMYEQYFGPGTRLTVT.

This clone showed up just once. V usage is TRBV28 and J usage is TRBJ2-7; D not resolved. CDR3 size: 15 residues. Germline V gene sequence: CDR1 MDHEN, CDR2 SYDVKM. V was clipped by 6 bases and J by 3 bases, with 18 bases between them. In DNA form, the CDR3 reads TGTGCCAGCAGCCACAGCCCTGATGGACGCTACGAGCAGTACTTC. Residues: CASSHSPDGRYEQYF.

V and J are TRBV6-5 and TRBJ1-1; 7 bases fit TRBD1. The CDR3 consists of 14 residues. The junction had 8 bases not matched to a gene; V was cut back by 4 bases and J by 6 bases. Germline CDR1 reads MNHEY; CDR2 reads SVGAGI. As DNA, the CDR3 is TGTGCCAGCAGTTCCGGACAGGAATGGGCTGAAGCTTTCTTT. Translated: CASSSGQEWAEAFF.

The chain is built from TRBV7-9 and TRBJ2-7, with 7 bases aligning to TRBD1. Looked up from germline, CDR1 is SEHNR and CDR2 is FQNEAQ (reference sequence). After removal of 5 bases from V and 3 bases from J, the junction contained 13 bases not matched to a gene. CDR3 length: 16 amino acids. CDR3 bases: TGTGCCAGCAGCGCCCCTAGGGGACAGCTAATCTACGAGCAGTACTTC. Translation gives CASSAPRGQLIYEQYF.